This T cell receptor (beta chain) was obtained from a study of blood T cell repertoires in COVID-19. Study context: Samples of COVID-19 (acute and convalescent) were obtained from the United States, Italy and Spain. T cells, B-cell-depleted T cells, or PBMCs supplied cDNA or gDNA.

This CDR3 is built from 16 residues. V dropped 0 bases and J dropped 1 base, with 9 bases sitting between them. CDR1 MGHRA and CDR2 YSYEKL come from the germline V gene. The protocol was immunoSEQ multiplex PCR, while the TCRdb copy is restricted to in-frame clones and leaves out a portion. Here the sample spans over 120,000 clones, about three quarters being singletons. Sequenced: peripheral blood. This sequence joins TRBV4-1 and TRBJ1-4; the D is unclear. The sequence was obtained from a woman between 50 and 59 years old with active or convalescent COVID-19. CDR3 amino acids: CASSQELGRTNEKLFF. CDR3 nucleotide sequence: TGCGCCAGCAGCCAAGAACTAGGGAGAACTAATGAAAAACTGTTTTTT.